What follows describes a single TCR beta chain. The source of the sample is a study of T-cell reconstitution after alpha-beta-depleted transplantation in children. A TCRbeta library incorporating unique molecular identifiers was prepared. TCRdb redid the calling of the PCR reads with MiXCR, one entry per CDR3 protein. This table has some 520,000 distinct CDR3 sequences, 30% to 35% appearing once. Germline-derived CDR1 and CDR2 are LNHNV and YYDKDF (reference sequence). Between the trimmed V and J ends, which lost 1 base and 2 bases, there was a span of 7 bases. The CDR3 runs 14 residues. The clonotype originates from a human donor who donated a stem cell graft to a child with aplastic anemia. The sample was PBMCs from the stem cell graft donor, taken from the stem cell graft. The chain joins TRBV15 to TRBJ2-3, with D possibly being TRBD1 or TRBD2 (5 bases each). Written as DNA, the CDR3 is TGTGCCACCAGCAGAGCGGGGACCACAGATACGCAGTATTTT. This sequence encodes CATSRAGTTDTQYF. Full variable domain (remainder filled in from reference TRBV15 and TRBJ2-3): DAMVIQNPRYQVTQFGKPVTLSCSQTLNHNVMYWYQQKSSQAPKLLFHYYDKDFNNEADTPDNFQSRRPNTSFCFLDIRSPGLGDTAMYLCATSRAGTTDTQYFGPGTRLTVL.